Presented here are 28 T cell receptor beta chains from one specimen sequenced in a study of T cell repertoires in cytomegalovirus infection. TCRdb fed the reads into MiXCR, producing one record per CDR3 protein. The table has hundreds of thousands of distinct CDR3 sequences, 30% to 40% seen once. Their antigens remain unidentified. This sample comprised cultured CD8+ T cells from PBMCs, obtained from culture after CMV antigen stimulation. The receptors originated from a human donor in good health (CMV status not recorded). Some clones in this sample may be carry-over from other donors' samples.

The chain carries TRBV15 and TRBJ1-2, with D tentatively TRBD1 (6 bases). Germline lookup yields CDR1 LNHNV and CDR2 YYDKDF (reference sequence). CDR3 length: 13 amino acids. Trimming cost V 6 bases and J 7 bases, with 15 bases left between them. The chain's CDR3 is CATRGTGMGGYTF. CDR3 bases: TGTGCCACCAGAGGTACAGGGATGGGTGGCTACACCTTC.

This clonotype occurred many times. This chain joins TRBV7-2 and TRBJ2-3; D remains unclear. The germline gives CDR1 SGHTA, CDR2 FQGNSA. Trimming pared 5 bases from V and 6 bases from J, leaving 24 bases between. The length of the CDR3 is 17 residues. This CDR3 is CASSPGGGFLNGDTQYF. CDR3 nucleotides: TGTGCCAGCAGCCCCGGCGGCGGATTCTTAAATGGGGATACGCAGTATTTT.

This chain links TRBV10-3 with TRBJ1-4; 9 bases line up with TRBD1. The CDR3 loop spans 15 amino acids. Trimming took 2 bases from V and 8 from J; bases not matched to a gene: 6. Germline V gene lookup returns CDR1 ENHRY and CDR2 SYGVKD. CDR3 sequence (DNA): TGTGCCATCAGTGAGGGAGGGACAGGGACGGAAAAACTGTTTTTT. It is translated as CAISEGGTGTEKLFF.

The rearrangement joins TRBV6-5 to TRBJ1-1; perhaps TRBD1 as D (5 bases). This CDR3 comprises 13 residues. Trimming took off 2 bases at V and 10 bases at J, with 14 bases between the two ends. CDR1 is MNHEY and CDR2 is SVGAGI in the germline V gene. CDR3 in amino acids: CASSYPRWGLAFF. DNA of the CDR3: TGTGCCAGCAGTTACCCGCGGTGGGGGTTAGCTTTCTTT.

As for this clonotype: The junction does not match germline at one end; this may be a read error. This sequence joins TRBV19 and TRBJ2-1; TRBD1 matches 8 bases. There are 16 residues in the CDR3. Germline V gives CDR1 LNHDA, CDR2 SQIVND (reference sequence). CDR3 protein: CANSILGQASYNEQFF. CDR3 nucleotides: TGTGCCAATAGTATCCTGGGACAGGCCTCCTACAATGAGCAGTTCTTC.

This clonotype was seen many times. The rearrangement joins TRBV28 to TRBJ2-1; the D is unclear. This CDR3 has 15 residues. CDR1 MDHEN and CDR2 SYDVKM come from the germline V gene. Trimming pared 5 bases from V and 0 bases from J, leaving 11 bases between. The CDR3 region is CASSVKASSYNEQFF. Written as DNA, the CDR3 is TGTGCCAGCAGTGTGAAGGCGAGCTCCTACAATGAGCAGTTCTTC.

A note on this clonotype: The missing conserved phenylalanine or tryptophan at the end of this CDR3 makes a read error likely. The chain employs TRBV27 and TRBJ2-3; D ambiguous. The CDR3 covers 15 residues. Trimming stripped 6 bases from V and 2 bases from J, with 15 bases between. CDR1 and CDR2 (germline): MNHEY, SMNVEV (reference sequence). As DNA, the CDR3 is TGTGCCAGCAGCCGTGGGCTGGGATTCACAGATACGCAGTATTTA. Its protein product is CASSRGLGFTDTQYL.

The chain links TRBV5-8 to TRBJ2-1; a weak D match, TRBD2 (6 bases). CDR3 length: 14 residues. Trimming removed 5 bases from V and 5 bases from J, with 14 bases in between. CDR1 and CDR2 (germline): SGHTS, YDEGEE. CDR3 nucleotides: TGTGCCAGCAGAAAGCGGGTCCCCGACAATGAGCAGTTCTTC. Amino acids: CASRKRVPDNEQFF. The variable domain in full, with the rest retrieved from reference TRBV5-8 and TRBJ2-1, is EAGVTQSPTHLIKTRGQQATLRCSPISGHTSVYWYQQALGLGLQFLLWYDEGEERNRGNFPPRFSGRQFPNYSSELNVNALELEDSALYLCASRKRVPDNEQFFGPGTRLTVL.

Turning to this clonotype: A read error may produce the germline difference seen at one junction end. V gene TRBV7-6 combines with J gene TRBJ1-2, with TRBD1 matching 7 bases. The CDR3 consists of 15 residues. Germline CDR1 SGHVS, CDR2 FNYEAQ. Here the CDR3 reads CASSLAGGNNYGYSF. In DNA, the CDR3 is TGTGCCAGCAGCTTAGCAGGGGGCAACAACTATGGCTACTCCTTC. Together with reference TRBV7-6 and TRBJ1-2, the CDR3 gives the full variable domain: GAGVSQSPRYKVTKRGQDVALRCDPISGHVSLYWYRQALGQGPEFLTYFNYEAQQDKSGLPNDRFSAERPEGSISTLTIQRTEQRDSAMYRCASSLAGGNNYGYSFGSGTRLTVV.

This clonotype was counted between two and nine times. The rearrangement joins TRBV6-1 to TRBJ1-1, with D tentatively TRBD1 (5 bases). V gave up 10 bases and J gave up 0 bases, with 12 bases separating them. The CDR3 has 13 residues. The germline V gene encodes CDR1 MNHNS and CDR2 SASEGT. The CDR3 is CATRDAMNTEAFF. CDR3 nucleotides: TGTGCCACCAGGGATGCAATGAACACTGAAGCTTTCTTT.

The chain uses TRBV6-2 or TRBV6-3 and TRBJ1-1; D remains unclear. This CDR3 is built from 14 residues. Germline CDR1 is MNHEY and CDR2 is SVGEGT. V was pared by 5 bases and J by 5 bases, with 15 bases between. The CDR3 DNA reads as TGTGCCAGCAGTCTCTCACCGGGGAAGACTGAAGCTTTCTTT. Protein sequence: CASSLSPGKTEAFF.

This chain connects TRBV9 to TRBJ1-4; a possible D gene is TRBD1 (5 bases). Germline CDR1 SGDLS, CDR2 YYNGEE. The CDR3 has 14 amino acids. The V end lost 4 bases, the J end lost 11 bases, and 18 bases lay between the germline ends. The CDR3 region has the DNA TGTGCCAGCAGCCTAGGGTGGGGGAGCGGGAAACTGTTTTTT. Protein: CASSLGWGSGKLFF.

This clonotype was picked up many times. The gene calls are TRBV6-5 and TRBJ1-5, with D unresolved. Per germline, CDR1 MNHEY and CDR2 SVGAGI. CDR3 length equals 13 residues. With 6 bases removed from V and 3 bases from J, the gap between germline ends came to 9 bases. For the CDR3, the DNA is TGTGCCAGCAGCCGTAACACCAATCAGCCCCAGCATTTT. Its protein product is CASSRNTNQPQHF.

This sequence joins TRBV20-1 and TRBJ1-6; tentative D call: TRBD1 (5 bases). V dropped 6 bases and J dropped 8 bases, with 20 bases sitting between them. CDR3 size: 15 residues. CDR1 and CDR2 from the germline V gene are DFQATT and SNEGSKA (reference sequence). The CDR3 spells CSADDDGDEYSPLHF. Here the CDR3 DNA reads TGCAGTGCGGACGATGACGGGGACGAGTATTCACCCCTCCACTTT.

This clonotype was seen only a few times. At one of its ends the junction is not consistent with the germline gene, which may arise from a read error. The chain uses TRBV4-1 and TRBJ1-2; D unclear. The CDR3 spans 14 residues. CDR1 and CDR2 (germline): MGHRA, YSYEKL. CDR3 sequence (DNA): TGTGCCAGCAGCCCCCCGGGAGCTAACTATGGCTACACCTTC. Translation gives CASSPPGANYGYTF.

This clonotype was detected only a few times. The V call is TRBV6-2 or TRBV6-3, the J call TRBJ2-7; TRBD1 might be the D (6 bases). The CDR3 contains 15 residues. The germline gives CDR1 MNHEY, CDR2 SVGEGT. V was trimmed by 6 bases and J by 0 bases, leaving 15 bases between them. The CDR3 nucleotides read TGTGCCAGCAGCTTCGGGACACGGAGCTCCTACGAGCAGTACGTC. Protein product: CASSFGTRSSYEQYV.

This rearrangement joins TRBV27 to TRBJ1-6; D ambiguous. CDR1 MNHEY and CDR2 SMNVEV come from the germline V gene (reference sequence). The CDR3 extends over 15 amino acids. The ends were cut back, 7 bases at V and 0 bases at J, with 10 bases in the middle. The CDR3 sequence is CASNSISSYNSPLHF. CDR3 DNA: TGTGCCAGCAACTCTATAAGCTCCTATAATTCACCCCTCCACTTT.

There are many counts of this clonotype. The chain carries TRBV7-9 and TRBJ2-5, with 8 positions matching TRBD1. There are 14 residues in the CDR3. In germline, CDR1 is SEHNR, CDR2 FQNEAQ (reference sequence). Trimming at V came to 3 bases and at J to 1 base, leaving 1 base not matched to a gene. CDR3 loop: CASSFGTGQETQYF. CDR3 bases: TGTGCCAGCAGCTTCGGGACAGGCCAAGAGACCCAGTACTTC.

The rearrangement joins TRBV5-4 to TRBJ2-1; tentatively, D is TRBD1 or TRBD2 (5 bases each). From germline, CDR1 is SGHNT and CDR2 YYREEE (reference sequence). The CDR3 runs 15 residues. V was cut by 3 bases and J by 5 bases, with 15 bases left in between. CDR3 in amino acids: CASSSTGTPHNEQFF. CDR3 bases: TGTGCCAGCAGCTCTACCGGGACCCCGCACAATGAGCAGTTCTTC.

This clonotype was picked up a small number of times. The CDR3 nucleotides read TGTGCCAGCAGTCCCGGGACGTGGAAACTGTTTTTT. Translation: CASSPGTWKLFF. The gene calls are TRBV12-3 or TRBV12-4 and TRBJ1-4; perhaps TRBD1 as D (5 bases). Trimming removed 5 bases at V and 11 bases at J, with 12 bases between. The CDR3 runs 12 residues.

This clonotype has more than one count but fewer than ten. The genes are TRBV2 and TRBJ2-1, with D possibly matching TRBD2 (5 bases). The CDR3 covers 14 residues. Germline V gene sequence: CDR1 SNHLY, CDR2 FYNNEI. Trimming removed 3 bases at V and 3 bases at J, with 9 bases between. CDR3 DNA sequence: TGTGCCAGCAGTGACGGGAATTACTACAATGAGCAGTTCTTC. It translates to CASSDGNYYNEQFF.

The table lists this clonotype with many counts. This chain connects TRBV12-3 or TRBV12-4 to TRBJ2-2; D remains unclear. The V end lost 6 bases, the J end lost 5 bases, and 7 bases lay between the germline ends. The CDR3 is 12 amino acids. CDR3 amino acids: CASSPITGELFF. The CDR3 region has the DNA TGTGCCAGCAGCCCCATTACCGGGGAGCTGTTTTTT.

This clonotype was seen many times. The CDR3 is CASSYFEGSGGARETQYF. CDR3 in DNA: TGTGCCAGCAGCTACTTCGAGGGGAGCGGGGGGGCACGGGAGACCCAGTACTTC. The rearrangement joins TRBV7-2 to TRBJ2-5; TRBD2 agrees at 10 bases. V was pared by 4 bases and J by 5 bases, with 16 bases of the junction left unmatched. Germline V lookup: CDR1 SGHTA, CDR2 FQGNSA. The CDR3 totals 18 residues.

J is TRBJ2-7 and V is TRBV5-6; D remains unclear. Germline lookup yields CDR1 SGHDT and CDR2 YYEEEE. The ends were cut back, 1 base at V and 2 bases at J, with 10 bases in the middle. This CDR3 contains 14 residues. The CDR3 here is CASSLSQIAYEQYF. Here the CDR3 DNA reads TGTGCCAGCAGCTTGTCTCAAATAGCCTACGAGCAGTACTTC.

The rearrangement joins TRBV20-1 to TRBJ1-6; D is unresolved. V was clipped by 0 bases and J by 7 bases, with 13 bases between them. The CDR3 contains 15 residues. Germline V gene lookup returns CDR1 DFQATT and CDR2 SNEGSKA (reference sequence). CDR3 bases: TGCAGTGCTAGAGATCGCGGCCGTCGGAATTCACCCCTCCACTTT. Translated: CSARDRGRRNSPLHF.

V and J are TRBV19 and TRBJ2-1, with 9 bases aligning to TRBD1. CDR1 LNHDA and CDR2 SQIVND come from the germline V gene (reference sequence). The CDR3 consists of 16 residues. The junction had 7 bases not matched to a gene; V was cut back by 7 bases and J by 0 bases. The CDR3 DNA is TGTGCCAGTATGAGGGGACAGGGCGACTCCTACAATGAGCAGTTCTTC. Its translation is CASMRGQGDSYNEQFF.

This clonotype was detected only a few times. This chain joins TRBV10-3 and TRBJ1-2; 9 bases map to TRBD1. Per the germline V gene, CDR1 is ENHRY and CDR2 is SYGVKD. V dropped 7 bases and J dropped 2; count of bases not matched to a gene: 8. The CDR3 length is 15 residues. This CDR3 reads CAITGGTGLNYGYTF. The CDR3 region has the DNA TGTGCCATCACTGGGGGGACAGGGCTAAACTATGGCTACACCTTC.

The V and J genes are TRBV7-9 and TRBJ1-2; TRBD1 matches at 7 bases. V gave up 5 bases and J gave up 4 bases; unmatched junction bases: 4. The CDR3 loop spans 13 amino acids. Germline loops: CDR1 SEHNR, CDR2 FQNEAQ (reference sequence). The CDR3, as DNA: TGTGCCAGCAGCACAGGGGTTTTCTATGGCTACACCTTC. Encoded protein: CASSTGVFYGYTF.